The TCR beta chain under discussion was sequenced for a study of blood T cell repertoires in COVID-19 (dated by TCRdb to the early 2020s). General notes on the study: Samples from collaborators originated in the United States, Italy and Spain and spanned both the acute and convalescent phases of COVID-19. The material from the prospective study consisted of cDNA or gDNA derived from T cells, B-cell-depleted T cells, or PBMCs. The dataset comprised deeply sampled blood TCRbeta repertoires from subjects exposed to, actively infected with, or recovered from COVID-19. The repertoires were made available in a free public database intended to serve as a resource for research on the immune response to SARS-CoV-2. Samples were obtained from the ongoing ImmuneRACE study (first 160 participants) and from some 1,200 subjects provided by 6 global collaborators. The sample metadata nearly always contained a de-identified subject ID, COVID-19 status, age in years and sex. Where available, HLA class I and class II types were obtained from metadata supplied by the sample provider rather than from assay-based typing.

The V end gives up 0 bases and the J end 2 bases, leaving 2 bases in the junction not matched to a gene. Reading the germline V gene gives CDR1 LGHNA and CDR2 YNFKEQ. Including the terminal cysteine and phenylalanine, the CDR3 comprises 17 residues. CDR3 DNA is the only sequence kept; it has 51 bases, read in frame from the first base. Each collaborating institution followed its own protocols to collect whole blood in K2EDTA tubes. For TCRbeta analysis, collaborators shipped samples as frozen whole blood, isolated PBMCs, or DNA extracted from either of those sample types. Notes on this clone: Its antigen specificity is not known. Base qualities are missing; no much larger clone stands one base away.

The immunoSEQ Assay, a bias-controlled multiplex PCR, was used to amplify TCRbeta CDR3 regions from genomic DNA. The paper's processing steps were these. Nucleated cell counts per sample were estimated from amplification of reference gene primers within the assay. Sequence reads were collapsed and filtered to measure the absolute abundance of every unique TCRbeta CDR3 rearrangement. For each sample, productive Simpson clonality was calculated by taking the square root of Simpson's diversity index across productive rearrangements. TCRdb carries this immuneACCESS record with in-frame sequences only. Its versions omit some clonotypes, under half of them owing to an unresolved V gene in the studies checked, with the rest unexplained. The DNA gave D and trimming, while V, J and clone size come from that table. The sample contains about 110,000 clones, roughly 80% of them found a single time. The ten most abundant clones make up around 8% of the sample.

Findings and caveats that apply to the study as a whole: The quantity of clinical and demographic metadata differed by source and by participant and was supplied without curation.

The receptor chain draws on TRBV4-2 and TRBJ1-6; TRBD1 lines up with 9 middle nucleotides. The sequencing input was peripheral blood. The receptor was isolated from a man in his sixties or seventies with acute or convalescent COVID-19. This receptor carries the CDR3 CASSQDTGGAYNSPLHF. The DNA is as follows: TGTGCCAGCAGCCAAGATACAGGGGGCGCCTATAATTCACCCCTCCACTTT.